The T cell receptor (beta chain) described here comes from a study of cytomegalovirus exposure and HLA in healthy donors. Study summary: The 120 or so validation repertoires were produced on the same platform as the roughly 690 repertoires of the first cohort. This was reported in a later analysis.

Only in-frame clones appear in the TCRdb table, and some are missing; sequencing was by immunoSEQ multiplex PCR. This sample has about 150,000 clones; about 88% occur once, and the top ten carry 2.5% to 3.5%. Study-wide results and limits: It was reportedly the case that the classifier diagnosed cytomegalovirus status with high specificity and sensitivity.

This clone was counted a few times. Its cognate antigen is unknown. The ends lost 1 base at V and 8 bases at J; junction bases unmatched: 1. The CDR3 has 13 amino acids. Germline lookup yields CDR1 MDHEN and CDR2 SYDVKM. Separate from the roughly 700-subject first cohort was the approximately 130-subject validation cohort, to which the donors belonged. Sequenced material: PBMCs. The chain carries TRBV28 and TRBJ2-1, with 8 nucleotides matching TRBD1. The TCR was taken from a man between 18 and 35 years old in good health and CMV-seronegative. The CDR3 here is CASSLLTGDEQFF. The CDR3, as DNA: TGTGCCAGCAGTTTATTGACAGGGGATGAGCAGTTCTTC.